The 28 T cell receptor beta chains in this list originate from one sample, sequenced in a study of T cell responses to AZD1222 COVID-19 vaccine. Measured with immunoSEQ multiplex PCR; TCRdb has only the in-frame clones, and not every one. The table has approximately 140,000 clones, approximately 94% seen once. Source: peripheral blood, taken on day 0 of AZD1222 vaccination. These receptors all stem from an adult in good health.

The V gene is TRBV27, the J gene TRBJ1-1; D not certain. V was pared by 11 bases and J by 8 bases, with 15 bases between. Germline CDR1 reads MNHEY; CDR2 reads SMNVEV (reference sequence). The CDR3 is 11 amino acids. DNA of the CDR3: TGTGCCTCTATATCGGGAGGGGAAGCTTTCTTT. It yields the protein CASISGGEAFF.

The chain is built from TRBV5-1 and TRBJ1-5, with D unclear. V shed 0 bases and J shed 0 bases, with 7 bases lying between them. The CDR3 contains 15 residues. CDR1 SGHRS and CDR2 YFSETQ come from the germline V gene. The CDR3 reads CASSLGQNSNQPQHF. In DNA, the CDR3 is TGCGCCAGCAGCTTGGGGCAGAATAGCAATCAGCCCCAGCATTTT.

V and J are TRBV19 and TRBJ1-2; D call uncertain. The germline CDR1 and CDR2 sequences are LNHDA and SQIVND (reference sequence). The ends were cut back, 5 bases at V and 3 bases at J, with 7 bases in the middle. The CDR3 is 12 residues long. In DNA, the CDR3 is TGTGCCAGTAGTTCTATGTACTATGGCTACACCTTC. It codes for CASSSMYYGYTF.

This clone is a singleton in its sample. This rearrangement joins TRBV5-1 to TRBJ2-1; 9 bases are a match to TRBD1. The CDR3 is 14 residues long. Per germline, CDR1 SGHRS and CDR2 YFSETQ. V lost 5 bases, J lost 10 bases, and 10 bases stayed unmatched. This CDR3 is CASRKDTGGAEQFF. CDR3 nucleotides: TGCGCCAGCAGAAAAGATACAGGGGGCGCAGAGCAGTTCTTC.

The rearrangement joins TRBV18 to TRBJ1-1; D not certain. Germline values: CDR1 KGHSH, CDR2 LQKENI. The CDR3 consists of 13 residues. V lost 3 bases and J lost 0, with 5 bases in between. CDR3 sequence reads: CASSPSVNTEAFF. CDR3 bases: TGTGCCAGCTCACCTTCGGTGAACACTGAAGCTTTCTTT.

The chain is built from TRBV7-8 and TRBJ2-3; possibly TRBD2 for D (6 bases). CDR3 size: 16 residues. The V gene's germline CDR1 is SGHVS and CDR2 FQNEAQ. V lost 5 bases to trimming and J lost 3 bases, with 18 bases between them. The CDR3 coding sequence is TGTGCCAGCAGCCCGGGGAGGCGGGACTCGACAGATACGCAGTATTTT. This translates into CASSPGRRDSTDTQYF.

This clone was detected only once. The CDR3 bases are TGTGCCAGCAGTTTAGGTCTAGCGGCCTGGGGCGGGGAGCTGTTTTTT. Translated: CASSLGLAAWGGELFF. The J gene is TRBJ2-2, the V gene TRBV27; TRBD2 agrees at 7 bases. V gave up 2 bases and J gave up 7 bases; unmatched junction bases: 10. Per germline, CDR1 MNHEY and CDR2 SMNVEV (reference sequence). This CDR3 is built from 16 residues.

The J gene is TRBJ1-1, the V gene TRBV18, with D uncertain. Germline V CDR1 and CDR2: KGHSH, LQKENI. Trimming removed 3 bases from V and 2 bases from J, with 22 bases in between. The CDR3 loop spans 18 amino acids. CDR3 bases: TGTGCCAGCTCACCCAACTCTTGGGTCCGTGGGGTCAACACTGAAGCTTTCTTT. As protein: CASSPNSWVRGVNTEAFF.

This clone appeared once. The CDR3 DNA reads as TGTGCCAGCAGCCAAATTAGCGGGGGGAAAGAGACCCAGTACTTC. As protein: CASSQISGGKETQYF. J is TRBJ2-5 and V is TRBV3-1 (or the pseudogene TRBV3-2); 10 bases match TRBD2. J was trimmed by 3 bases and V by 2 bases; bases with no gene match: 3. CDR1 and CDR2 (germline): LGHDT, YNNKEL (reference sequence). The CDR3 has 15 residues.

The CDR3 bases are TGTGCCAGCAGCACCCGGTCGACTAGCGGGAGCTACGAGCAGTACGTC. Protein product: CASSTRSTSGSYEQYV. The chain combines TRBV3-1 (or the pseudogene TRBV3-2) with TRBJ2-7; 12 nucleotides align to TRBD2. The CDR3 is 16 residues long. Germline V gives CDR1 LGHDT, CDR2 YNNKEL (reference sequence). J gave up 3 bases and V 5 bases, and 8 bases lay outside the gene matches.

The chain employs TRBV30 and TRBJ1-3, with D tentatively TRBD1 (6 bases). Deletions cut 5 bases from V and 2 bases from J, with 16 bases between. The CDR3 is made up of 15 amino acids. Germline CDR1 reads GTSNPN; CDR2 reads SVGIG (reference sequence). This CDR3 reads CAWVVSGGAGNTIYF. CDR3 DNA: TGTGCCTGGGTCGTTTCTGGGGGCGCTGGAAACACCATATATTTT.

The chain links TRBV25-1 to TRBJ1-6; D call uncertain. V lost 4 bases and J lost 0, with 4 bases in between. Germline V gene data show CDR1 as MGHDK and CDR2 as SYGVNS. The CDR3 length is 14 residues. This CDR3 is CASSVSSYNSPLHF. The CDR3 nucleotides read TGTGCCAGCAGTGTAAGCTCCTATAATTCACCCCTCCACTTT. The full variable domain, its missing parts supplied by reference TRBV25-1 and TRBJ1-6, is EADIYQTPRYLVIGTGKKITLECSQTMGHDKMYWYQQDPGMELHLIHYSYGVNSTEKGDLSSESTVSRIRTEHFPLTLESARPSHTSQYLCASSVSSYNSPLHFGNGTRLTVT.

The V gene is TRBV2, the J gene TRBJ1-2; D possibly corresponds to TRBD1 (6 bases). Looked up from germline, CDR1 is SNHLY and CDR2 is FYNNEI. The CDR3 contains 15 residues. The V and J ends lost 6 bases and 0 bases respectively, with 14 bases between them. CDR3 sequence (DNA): TGTGCCAGCAGCCAGGACAGCATTACTAACTATGGCTACACCTTC. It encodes CASSQDSITNYGYTF.

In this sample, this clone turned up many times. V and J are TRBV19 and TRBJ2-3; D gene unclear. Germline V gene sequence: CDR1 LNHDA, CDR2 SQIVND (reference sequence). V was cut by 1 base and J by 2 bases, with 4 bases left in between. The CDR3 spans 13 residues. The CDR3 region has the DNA TGTGCCAGTAGTATAGCAGCCACAGATACGCAGTATTTT. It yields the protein CASSIAATDTQYF.

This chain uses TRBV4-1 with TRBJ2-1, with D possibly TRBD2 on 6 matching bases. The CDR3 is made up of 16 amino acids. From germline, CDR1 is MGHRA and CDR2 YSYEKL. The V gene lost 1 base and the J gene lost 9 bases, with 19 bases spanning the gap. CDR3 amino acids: CASSQVDGQVSGEQFF. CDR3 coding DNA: TGCGCCAGCAGCCAAGTCGATGGACAAGTTAGCGGTGAGCAGTTCTTC.

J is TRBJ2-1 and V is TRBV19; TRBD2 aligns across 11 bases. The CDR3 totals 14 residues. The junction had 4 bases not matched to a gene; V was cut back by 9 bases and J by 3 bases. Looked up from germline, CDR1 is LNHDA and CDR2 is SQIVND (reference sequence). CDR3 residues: CASSGTSGYNEQFF. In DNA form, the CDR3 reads TGTGCCAGCTCCGGGACTAGCGGCTACAATGAGCAGTTCTTC.

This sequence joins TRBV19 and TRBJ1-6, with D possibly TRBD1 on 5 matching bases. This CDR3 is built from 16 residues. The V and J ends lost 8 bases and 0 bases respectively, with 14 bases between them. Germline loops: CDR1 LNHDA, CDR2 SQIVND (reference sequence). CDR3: CASGTAYSSYNSPLHF. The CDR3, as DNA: TGTGCCAGTGGGACGGCGTACAGCTCCTATAATTCACCCCTCCACTTT.

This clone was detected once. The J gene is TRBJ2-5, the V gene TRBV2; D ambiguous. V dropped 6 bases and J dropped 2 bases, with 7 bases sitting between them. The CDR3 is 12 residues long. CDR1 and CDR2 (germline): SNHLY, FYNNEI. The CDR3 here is CASRVGQETQYF. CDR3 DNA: TGTGCCAGCAGGGTGGGGCAAGAGACCCAGTACTTC. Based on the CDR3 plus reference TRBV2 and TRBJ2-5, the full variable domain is EPEVTQTPSHQVTQMGQEVILRCVPISNHLYFYWYRQILGQKVEFLVSFYNNEISEKSEIFDDQFSVERPDGSNFTLKIRSTKLEDSAMYFCASRVGQETQYFGPGTRLLVL.

The CDR3, as DNA: TGTGCCAGCAGCTTAGCCTCGGGGGGAGGCTATGGCTACACCTTC. Its translation is CASSLASGGGYGYTF. This chain uses TRBV7-9 with TRBJ1-2; a possible D gene is TRBD1 (5 bases). V gave up 0 bases and J gave up 4 bases, with 12 bases separating them. The CDR3 runs to 15 residues. Germline assignment: CDR1 SEHNR and CDR2 FQNEAQ (reference sequence).

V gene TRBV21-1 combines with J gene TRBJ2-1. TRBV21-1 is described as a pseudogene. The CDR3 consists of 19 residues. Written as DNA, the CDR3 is TGTGCCAGCAGCAAACTTTGCTCTCCTACGGCGCCTACTGGGAATGAGCAGTTCTTC. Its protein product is CASSKLCSPTAPTGNEQFF.

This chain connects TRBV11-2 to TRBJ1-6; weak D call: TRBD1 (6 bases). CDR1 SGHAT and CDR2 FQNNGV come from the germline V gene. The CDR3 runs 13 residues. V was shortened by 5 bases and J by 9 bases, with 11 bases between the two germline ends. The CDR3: CASSPAQGSPLHF. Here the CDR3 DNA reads TGTGCCAGCAGCCCCGCACAGGGTTCACCCCTCCACTTT.

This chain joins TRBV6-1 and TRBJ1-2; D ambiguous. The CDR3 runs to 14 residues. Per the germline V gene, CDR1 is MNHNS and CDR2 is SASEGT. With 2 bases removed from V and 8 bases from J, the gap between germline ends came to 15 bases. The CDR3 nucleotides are TGTGCCAGCAGTGAAAGTTCGGGGTTCGGCGGCTACACCTTC. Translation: CASSESSGFGGYTF.

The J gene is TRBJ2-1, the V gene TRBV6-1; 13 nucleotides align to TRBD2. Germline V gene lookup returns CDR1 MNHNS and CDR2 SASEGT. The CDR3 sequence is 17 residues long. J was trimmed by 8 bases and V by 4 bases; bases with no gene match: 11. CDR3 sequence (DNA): TGTGCCAGCAGTGGACGATTGGGGACTAGCGGGGTCGATGAGCAGTTCTTC. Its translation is CASSGRLGTSGVDEQFF.

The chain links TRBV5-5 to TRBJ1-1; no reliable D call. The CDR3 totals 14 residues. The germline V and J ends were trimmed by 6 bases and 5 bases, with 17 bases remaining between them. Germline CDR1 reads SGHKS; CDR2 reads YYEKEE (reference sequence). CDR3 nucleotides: TGTGCCAGCACCCTCGCCAATCTCGGGACTGAAGCTTTCTTT. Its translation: CASTLANLGTEAFF.

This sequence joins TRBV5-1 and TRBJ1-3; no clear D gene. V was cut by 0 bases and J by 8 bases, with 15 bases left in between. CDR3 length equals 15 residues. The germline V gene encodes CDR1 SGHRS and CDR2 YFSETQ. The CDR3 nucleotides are TGCGCCAGCAGCTTGGTTCGGGTGGACGAAGACACCATATATTTT. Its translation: CASSLVRVDEDTIYF.

The CDR3 reads CASSPWTGSETQYF. In DNA form, the CDR3 reads TGTGCCAGCAGCCCCTGGACAGGGTCAGAGACCCAGTACTTC. The chain joins TRBV11-2 to TRBJ2-5; 8 bases match TRBD1. This CDR3 comprises 14 residues. Germline V gene sequence: CDR1 SGHAT, CDR2 FQNNGV. V shed 5 bases, J shed 4 bases, and the junction held 6 bases outside the gene matches.

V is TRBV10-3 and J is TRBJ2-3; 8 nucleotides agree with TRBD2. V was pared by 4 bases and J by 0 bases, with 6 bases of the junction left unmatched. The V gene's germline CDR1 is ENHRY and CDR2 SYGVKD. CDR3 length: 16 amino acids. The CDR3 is CAISGRAGVSTDTQYF. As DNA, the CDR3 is TGTGCCATCAGTGGACGAGCGGGGGTTAGCACAGATACGCAGTATTTT.

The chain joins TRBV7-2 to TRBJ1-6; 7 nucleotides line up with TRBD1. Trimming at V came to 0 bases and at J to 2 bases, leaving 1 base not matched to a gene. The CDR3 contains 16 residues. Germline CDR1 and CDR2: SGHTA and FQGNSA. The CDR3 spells CASSLAGTAYNSPLHF. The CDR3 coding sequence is TGTGCCAGCAGCTTAGCGGGGACAGCCTATAATTCACCCCTCCACTTT. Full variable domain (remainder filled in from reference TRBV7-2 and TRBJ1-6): GAGVSQSPSNKVTEKGKDVELRCDPISGHTALYWYRQSLGQGLEFLIYFQGNSAPDKSGLPSDRFSAERTGGSVSTLTIQRTQQEDSAVYLCASSLAGTAYNSPLHFGNGTRLTVT.